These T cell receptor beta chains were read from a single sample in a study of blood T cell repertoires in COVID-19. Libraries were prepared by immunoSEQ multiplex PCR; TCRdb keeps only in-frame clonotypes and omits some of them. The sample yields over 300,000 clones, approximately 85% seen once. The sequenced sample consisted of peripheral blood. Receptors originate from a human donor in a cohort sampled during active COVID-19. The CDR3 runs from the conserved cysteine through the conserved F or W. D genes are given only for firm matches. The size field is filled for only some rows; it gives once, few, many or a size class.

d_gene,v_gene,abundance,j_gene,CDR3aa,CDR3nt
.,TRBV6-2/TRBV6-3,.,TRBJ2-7,CASSAPPGEQYF,TGTGCCAGCAGTGCCCCCCCGGGCGAGCAGTACTTC
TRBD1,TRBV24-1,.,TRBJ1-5,CATSDPLDREGNQPQHF,TGTGCCACCAGTGATCCCTTAGACAGGGAGGGCAATCAGCCCCAGCATTTT
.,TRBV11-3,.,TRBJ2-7,CASSRTRDSYEQYF,TGTGCCAGCAGCCGAACTCGGGACTCCTACGAGCAGTACTTC
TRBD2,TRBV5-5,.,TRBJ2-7,CASSLVSGVSYEQYF,TGTGCCAGCAGCTTGGTTAGCGGGGTCTCCTACGAGCAGTACTTC
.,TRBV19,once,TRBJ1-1,CASSIRRNTEAFF,TGTGCCAGTAGTATTAGGAGGAACACTGAAGCTTTCTTT
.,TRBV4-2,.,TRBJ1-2,CASSQLGTYGYTF,TGTGCCAGCAGCCAATTGGGCACCTATGGCTACACCTTC
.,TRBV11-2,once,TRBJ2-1,CASSLQEGNEQFF,TGTGCCAGCAGCTTACAAGAGGGCAATGAGCAGTTCTTC
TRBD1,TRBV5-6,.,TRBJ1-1,CASSLANGQGYTEAFF,TGTGCCAGCAGCTTGGCCAATGGACAGGGATATACTGAAGCTTTCTTT
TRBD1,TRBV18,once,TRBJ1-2,CASSPGTEYGYTF,TGTGCCAGCTCACCGGGGACAGAATATGGCTACACCTTC
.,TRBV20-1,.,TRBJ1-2,CSASRSDVNYGYTF,TGCAGTGCTAGTCGGAGCGATGTCAACTATGGCTACACCTTC
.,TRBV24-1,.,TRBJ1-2,CATSDSGRGGYTF,TGTGCCACCAGTGACAGTGGCCGAGGGGGCTACACCTTC
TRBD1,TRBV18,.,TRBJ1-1,CASSLTSDRGPNTEAFF,TGTGCCAGCTCACTAACCAGTGACAGGGGGCCGAACACTGAAGCTTTCTTT
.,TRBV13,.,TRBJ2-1,CASSPRLESREQFF,TGTGCCAGCAGTCCCCGACTAGAATCCCGGGAGCAGTTCTTC
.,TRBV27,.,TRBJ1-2,CASSLWRAYADIINCYGYTF,TGTGCCAGCAGTTTATGGAGGGCCTATGCCGATATTATCAATTGCTATGGCTACACCTTC
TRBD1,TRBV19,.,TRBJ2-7,CASSRDRGAAPSEQYF,TGTGCCAGTAGTAGGGACAGGGGCGCCGCGCCAAGCGAGCAGTACTTC
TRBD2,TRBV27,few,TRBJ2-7,CASSPRGESYEQYF,TGTGCCAGCAGTCCCCGGGGGGAATCCTACGAGCAGTACTTC
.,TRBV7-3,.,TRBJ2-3,CASSLNLGADTQYF,TGTGCCAGCAGCTTGAATTTGGGCGCAGATACGCAGTATTTT
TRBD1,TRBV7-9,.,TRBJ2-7,CASSPTDRVSSYEQYF,TGTGCCAGCAGCCCTACCGACAGGGTGAGCTCCTACGAGCAGTACTTC
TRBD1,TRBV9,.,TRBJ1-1,CASSVGDRVAEAFF,TGTGCCAGCAGCGTAGGGGACAGGGTCGCTGAAGCTTTCTTT
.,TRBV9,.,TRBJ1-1,CASSAVPSGNTEAFF,TGTGCCAGCAGCGCCGTTCCGAGCGGGAACACTGAAGCTTTCTTT
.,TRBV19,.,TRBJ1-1,CASRRRLLGAMNTEAFF,TGTGCCAGTAGGAGGCGGCTTCTGGGGGCCATGAACACTGAAGCTTTCTTT
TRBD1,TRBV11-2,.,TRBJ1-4,CASSPDRGYEKLFF,TGTGCCAGCAGCCCCGACAGGGGGTATGAAAAACTGTTTTTT
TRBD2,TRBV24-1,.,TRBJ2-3,CATSPPGLAGSTDTQYF,TGTGCCACCAGTCCACCGGGACTAGCGGGGAGCACAGATACGCAGTATTTT
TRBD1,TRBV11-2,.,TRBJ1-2,CASSFLDGGQGPNSYGYTF,TGTGCCAGCAGCTTCTTAGATGGTGGACAGGGCCCTAATAGCTATGGCTACACCTTC
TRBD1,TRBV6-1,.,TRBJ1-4,CASSGGRGLGFNEKLFF,TGTGCCAGCAGTGGGGGCAGGGGGCTGGGCTTTAATGAAAAACTGTTTTTT
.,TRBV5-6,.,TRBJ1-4,CASSPRRVTNEKLFF,TGTGCCAGCAGCCCGCGGCGGGTAACTAATGAAAAACTGTTTTTT
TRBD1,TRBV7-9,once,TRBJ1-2,CASSLAGTGDGYTF,TGTGCCAGCAGCTTAGCCGGGACAGGGGATGGCTACACCTTC